This T cell receptor beta chain derives from a study of memory CD4+ T cells and cytomegalovirus serostatus (dated by TCRdb to the late 2010s). Notes on the research overall: A total of about 33 healthy Belgian adults, of whom 9 were CMV seropositive and some 24 were CMV seronegative, were included in the cohort. CD4+ memory TCRbeta repertoires of a Belgian cohort with known cytomegalovirus serostatus were sequenced in order to replicate a published TCR-based CMV serostatus classifier.

The Quick-DNA Microprep Kit was used to extract genomic DNA from the sorted cells. TCRbeta DNA was amplified with the immunoSEQ hsTCRbeta kit following the manufacturer's protocol. TCRbeta libraries were sequenced on an Illumina MiSeq instrument. Concerning the study's data processing: Once out-of-frame sequences had been removed, fewer than 2.5 million distinct TCRbeta sequences were left, which works out to an average of about 67,000 per individual. Each individual was scored using the number of 170 or so previously reported CMV-associated TCRbeta sequences that the individual carried and the total number of productive distinct TCRbeta sequences. A beta-binomial model was reimplemented in Python, and scikit-learn random forests with default parameters were trained on US cohort data. On the Belgian cohort, classifier performance was reported as the median AUC, along with percentile confidence intervals, across 10,000 bootstrap iterations. TCRdb stores this immuneACCESS table with in-frame sequences only. Part of the clones is absent; in the studies checked, under half of the shortfall reflects unresolved V genes, and no reason is known for the rest. Clone size and the V and J calls come from that table; the DNA yielded D and trimming. In all, the sample holds 56,000 or so clones, and 80% of those were seen once. Approximately 0.5% of the sample is taken by the ten largest.

CDR1 and CDR2, per the germline V gene, are MDHEN and SYDVKM. Its CDR3 holds 15 amino acids, cysteine through phenylalanine. Just CDR3 DNA is preserved here, 45 bases in frame from base 1. V and J lose 10 bases and 7 bases, and a span of 20 bases separates them. Beyond this particular receptor, the publication reports: CMV serostatus prediction reached a median bootstrapped AUC of roughly 0.95 with the original framework and about 0.93 with a US-trained random forest. A median bootstrapped AUC of roughly 0.94 with a 95% CI of 0.76-1.00 was achieved on the Belgian cohort by the original-framework classifier. Of fewer than 200 previously reported CMV-associated TCRbeta sequences, about 72 appeared in the CD4+ memory repertoires, each in one to five individuals. Unlike the original study, which covered naive and memory CD4+ and CD8+ populations, the Belgian study sequenced only CD4+CD45RO+ memory cells. Results were interpreted as suggesting that the CMV-associated TCR signature is largely present in the CD4+ memory repertoire.

A FACSAria II was used to sort memory CD4+ T cells, defined as single viable CD3+CD4+CD8-CD45RO+ cells. CMV serostatus was determined with a Roche Elecsys assay detecting serum IgG against CMV pp150, pp28, p38 and p52. Following thawing, total CD4+ T cells were enriched through positive selection using CD4 magnetic microbeads. The samples came from a different study that was designed specifically to examine the CD4+ T cell memory repertoire. Peripheral blood mononuclear cells were isolated and cryopreserved according to standard operating procedures, and serum was kept at -80 degrees C. The staining relied on CD3-PerCP (BW264/56), CD4-APC (RPA-T4), CD45RO-PE (UCHT1) and CD8-Pacific Orange (3B5) antibodies, and Sytox blue was used to exclude non-viable cells. In regard to this clone: This clone's antigen is unknown. No base quality information exists; no much larger clone differs at one position.

The specimen sequenced was memory CD4+ T cells from blood. This TCR derives from an adult in good health and CMV-seronegative. Some clones in this sample may be carry-over from other donors' samples. This sequence uses TRBV28 and TRBJ1-6; there is no confident call for the D gene. CDR3 region: CATRTPKGSNSPLHF. Read as DNA, the sequence is TGTGCCACCAGAACTCCTAAGGGATCGAATTCACCCCTCCACTTT.